This T cell receptor (beta chain) was found in a study of early T cells in non-severe SARS-CoV-2 infection. The CDR3 runs to 12 residues. Trimming removed 6 bases from V and 5 bases from J, with 11 bases in between. CDR1 is ENHRY, CDR2 SYGVKD, per germline. This clonotype came up many times. TCRdb called the 5' RACE reads again in MiXCR, with one record for every CDR3 protein. The repertoire consists of 85,000 to 90,000 distinct CDR3 sequences, with approximately 14% occurring once and the leading ten covering 5% to 7%. The chain uses TRBV10-3 and TRBJ2-7; D unresolved. The receptor was isolated from an adult who was a healthcare worker with PCR-confirmed SARS-CoV-2 infection or an uninfected control (not recorded which). The sequenced sample was whole blood. The CDR3 region is CAISVSGHEQYF. The CDR3 nucleotides are TGTGCCATCAGCGTCTCGGGCCACGAGCAGTACTTC.